This T cell receptor (beta chain) is drawn from a study of cytomegalovirus exposure and HLA in healthy donors. Study as a whole: There were about 85 million unique TCRs (from HLA-typed donors) in an early data release.

A remark on this clone: The antigen is not known.

The study, taken as a whole, reports: In a later analysis, donors in an Asian-associated ancestry cluster reportedly had fewer N-insertions in productive TCRs than the cohort mean. In a later analysis, at a false discovery rate of 0.05, 17,000 or so TCR beta sequences were associated with HLA alleles. Three CMV-associated chains proved CMV antigen-specific in vitro.

PCR was performed using 60 Vbeta and 13 Jbeta primers. Here immunoSEQ multiplex PCR was the method, and the copy in TCRdb shows in-frame clones only, minus some. The table shows 95,000 to 150,000 clones, with 83% occurring only once. CDR1 and CDR2 (germline): MGHRA, YSYEKL. With 1 base clipped from V and 4 bases from J, the junction kept 4 bases outside the gene matches. CDR3 size: 16 residues. The TCR was taken from a man aged 18 to 29 in good health and CMV-seropositive. The chain couples TRBV4-1 to TRBJ1-4; 9 bases line up with TRBD1. Sequencing was carried out using PBMCs. The CDR3 DNA reads TGCGCCAGCAGCCAAGCGGCGGGACAGGGTAATGAAAAACTGTTTTTT. It is translated as CASSQAAGQGNEKLFF.